This T cell receptor beta chain was sequenced for a study of siplizumab effects on memory and regulatory T cells. Study-level findings and limits: Siplizumab produced a significant drop in alloreactive sequences attributable to unstimulated CD4+ memory cells. Tracing alloreactive clones into unstimulated subsets worked for only a minor fraction of them. Naive T cells seemed more diverse than memory cells and seemed major alloresponse contributors.

Method: immunoSEQ multiplex PCR; TCRdb's copy keeps in-frame clones and lacks some. The table has approximately 94,000 clones, about nine tenths seen once. From germline, CDR1 is ENHRY and CDR2 SYGVKD. The CDR3 has 14 amino acids. V was trimmed by 2 bases and J by 7 bases, leaving 11 bases between them. Concerning this clone itself: Antigen: not known.

J is TRBJ2-2 and V is TRBV10-3, with D uncertain. The specimen was CD4+ T cells sorted from blood. The source is a human donor in good health. CDR3 residues: CAISETAQVGELFF. The CDR3 nucleotides read TGTGCCATCAGTGAGACTGCCCAAGTCGGGGAGCTGTTTTTT.